The present T cell receptor beta chain was sequenced within a study of PD-1 blockade in classical Hodgkin lymphoma. Study findings and constraints: Relative to healthy donors, newly diagnosed patients reportedly had lower baseline TCR diversity, which was reported as lower still in relapsed/refractory patients.

Generated by immunoSEQ multiplex PCR, the TCRdb table keeps only in-frame clones and is missing some. The sample lists 13,000 or so clones; 80% to 95% were seen once. Each patient's relapse followed autologous stem cell transplantation, and brentuximab vedotin exposure varied. In germline, CDR1 is SGHRS, CDR2 YFSETQ. CDR3 size: 16 residues. The V end was cut by 4 bases, the J end by 0 bases, with 15 bases between. As to this clone: Its antigen remains unknown.

The sample in question was peripheral blood mononuclear cells (PBMCs), obtained at baseline. The sequence was collected from a human donor with classical Hodgkin lymphoma. This chain uses TRBV5-1 with TRBJ2-3; D perhaps matches TRBD1 (6 bases). The CDR3: CASSRDGQLSTDTQYF. The CDR3 nucleotides are TGCGCCAGCAGCCGGGACGGACAGCTAAGCACAGATACGCAGTATTTT.